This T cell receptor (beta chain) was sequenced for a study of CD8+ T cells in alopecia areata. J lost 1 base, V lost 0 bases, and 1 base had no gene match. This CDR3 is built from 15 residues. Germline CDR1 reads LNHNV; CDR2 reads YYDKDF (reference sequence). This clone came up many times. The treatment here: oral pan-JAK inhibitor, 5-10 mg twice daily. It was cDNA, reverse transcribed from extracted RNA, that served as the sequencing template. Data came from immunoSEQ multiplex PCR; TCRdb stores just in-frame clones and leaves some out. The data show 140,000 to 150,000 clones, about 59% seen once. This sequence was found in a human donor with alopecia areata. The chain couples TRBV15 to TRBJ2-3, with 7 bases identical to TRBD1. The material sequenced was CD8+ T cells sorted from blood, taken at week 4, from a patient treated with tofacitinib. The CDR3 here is CATSRDGQGTDTQYF. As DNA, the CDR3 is TGTGCCACCAGCAGAGACGGACAGGGCACAGATACGCAGTATTTT. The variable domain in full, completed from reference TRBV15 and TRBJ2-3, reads DAMVIQNPRYQVTQFGKPVTLSCSQTLNHNVMYWYQQKSSQAPKLLFHYYDKDFNNEADTPDNFQSRRPNTSFCFLDIRSPGLGDTAMYLCATSRDGQGTDTQYFGPGTRLTVL.